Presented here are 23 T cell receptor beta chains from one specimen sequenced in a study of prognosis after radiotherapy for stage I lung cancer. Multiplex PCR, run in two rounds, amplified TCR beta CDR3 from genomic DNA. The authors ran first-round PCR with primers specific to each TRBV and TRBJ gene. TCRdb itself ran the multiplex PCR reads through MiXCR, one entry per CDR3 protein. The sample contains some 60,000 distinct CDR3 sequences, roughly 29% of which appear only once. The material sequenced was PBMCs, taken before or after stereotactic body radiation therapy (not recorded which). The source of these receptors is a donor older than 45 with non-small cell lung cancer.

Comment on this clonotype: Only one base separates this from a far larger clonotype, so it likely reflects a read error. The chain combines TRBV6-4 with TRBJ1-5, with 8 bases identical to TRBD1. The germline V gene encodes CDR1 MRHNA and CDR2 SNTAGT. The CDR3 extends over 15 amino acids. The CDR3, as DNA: TGTGCCAGCAGTCCTCGGACAGGGTTCAACCAGCGCCAGCATTTT. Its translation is CASSPRTGFNQRQHF.

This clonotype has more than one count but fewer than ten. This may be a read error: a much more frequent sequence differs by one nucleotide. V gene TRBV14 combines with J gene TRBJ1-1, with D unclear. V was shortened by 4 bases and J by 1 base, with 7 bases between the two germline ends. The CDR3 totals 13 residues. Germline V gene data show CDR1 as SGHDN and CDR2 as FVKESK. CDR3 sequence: CASSLRTNTEAFF. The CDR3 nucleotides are TGTGCCAGCAGCCTTAGAACGAACACTGAAGCTTTCTTT.

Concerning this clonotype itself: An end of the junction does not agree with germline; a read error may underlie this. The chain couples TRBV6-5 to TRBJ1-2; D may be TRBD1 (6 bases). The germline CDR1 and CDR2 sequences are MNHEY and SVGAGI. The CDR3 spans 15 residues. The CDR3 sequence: CASSYSGGERRGYAF. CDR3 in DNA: TGTGCCAGCAGTTACTCAGGGGGAGAGAGAAGAGGCTACGCCTTC.

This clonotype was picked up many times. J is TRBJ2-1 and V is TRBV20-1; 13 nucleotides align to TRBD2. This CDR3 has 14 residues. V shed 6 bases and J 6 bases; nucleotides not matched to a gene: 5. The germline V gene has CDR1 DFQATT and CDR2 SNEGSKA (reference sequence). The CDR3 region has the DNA TGCAGTGCCACACTAGCGGGGGGGGGCAATGAGCAGTTCTTC. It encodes CSATLAGGGNEQFF.

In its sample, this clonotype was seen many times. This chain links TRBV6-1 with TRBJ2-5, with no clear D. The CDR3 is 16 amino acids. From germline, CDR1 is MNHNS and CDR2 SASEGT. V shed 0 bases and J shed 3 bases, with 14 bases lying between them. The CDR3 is CASSEAWAQPEETQYF. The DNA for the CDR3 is TGTGCCAGCAGTGAAGCGTGGGCCCAACCTGAAGAGACCCAGTACTTC.

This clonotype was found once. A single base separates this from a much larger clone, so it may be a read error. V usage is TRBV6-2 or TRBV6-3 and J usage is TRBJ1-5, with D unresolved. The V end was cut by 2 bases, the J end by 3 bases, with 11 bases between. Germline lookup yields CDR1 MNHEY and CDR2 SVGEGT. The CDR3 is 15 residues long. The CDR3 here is CASSYGVDINQPQHF. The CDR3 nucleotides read TGTGCCAGCAGTTACGGCGTCGATATCAATCAGCCCCAGCATTTT.

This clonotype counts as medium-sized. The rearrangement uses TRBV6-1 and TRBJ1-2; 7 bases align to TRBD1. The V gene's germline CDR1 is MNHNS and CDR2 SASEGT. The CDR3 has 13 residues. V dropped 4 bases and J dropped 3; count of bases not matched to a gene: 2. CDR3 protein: CASSGQGDYGYTF. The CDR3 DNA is TGTGCCAGCAGTGGACAGGGAGACTATGGCTACACCTTC.

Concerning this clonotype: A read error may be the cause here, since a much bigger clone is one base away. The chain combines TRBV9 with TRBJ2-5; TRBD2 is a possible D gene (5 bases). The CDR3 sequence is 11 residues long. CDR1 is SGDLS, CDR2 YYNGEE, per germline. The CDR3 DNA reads TGTGCCAGCGGGAGTGGGGAGACCCGGTACTTC. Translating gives CASGSGETRYF.

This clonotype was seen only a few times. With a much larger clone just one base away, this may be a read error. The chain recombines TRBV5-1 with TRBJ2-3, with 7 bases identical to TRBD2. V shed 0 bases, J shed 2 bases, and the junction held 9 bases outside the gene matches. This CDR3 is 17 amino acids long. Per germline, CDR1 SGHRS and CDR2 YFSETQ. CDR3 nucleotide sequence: TGCGCCAGCAGCTTGGACACTAGCGTGGGGACCACAGATACGCAGTATTTT. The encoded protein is CASSLDTSVGTTDTQYF.

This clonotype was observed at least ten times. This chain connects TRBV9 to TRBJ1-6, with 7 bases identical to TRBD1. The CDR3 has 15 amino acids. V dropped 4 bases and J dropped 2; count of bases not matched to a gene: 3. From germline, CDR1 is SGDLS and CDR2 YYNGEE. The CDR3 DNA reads TGTGCCAGCAGCCTCCAGGGGGCCTATAATTCACCCCTCCACTTT. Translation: CASSLQGAYNSPLHF.

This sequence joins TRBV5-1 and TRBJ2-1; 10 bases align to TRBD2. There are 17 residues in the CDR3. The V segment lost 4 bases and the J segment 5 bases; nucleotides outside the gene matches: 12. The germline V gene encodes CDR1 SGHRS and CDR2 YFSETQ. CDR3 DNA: TGCGCCAGCAGCCCCGCCGGGACTAGCGTGGGAAACAATGAGCAGTTCTTC. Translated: CASSPAGTSVGNNEQFF.

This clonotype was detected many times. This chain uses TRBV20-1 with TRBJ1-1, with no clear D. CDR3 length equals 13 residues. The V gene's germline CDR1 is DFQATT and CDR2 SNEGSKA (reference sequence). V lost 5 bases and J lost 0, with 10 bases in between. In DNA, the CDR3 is TGCAGTGCTGGTCAGCAGATGAACACTGAAGCTTTCTTT. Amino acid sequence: CSAGQQMNTEAFF.

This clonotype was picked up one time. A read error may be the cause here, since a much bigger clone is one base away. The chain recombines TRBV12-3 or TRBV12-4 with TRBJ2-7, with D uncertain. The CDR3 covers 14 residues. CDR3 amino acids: CASGFNGWQDEQYF. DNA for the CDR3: TGTGCCAGCGGTTTTAACGGGTGGCAGGACGAGCAGTACTTC.

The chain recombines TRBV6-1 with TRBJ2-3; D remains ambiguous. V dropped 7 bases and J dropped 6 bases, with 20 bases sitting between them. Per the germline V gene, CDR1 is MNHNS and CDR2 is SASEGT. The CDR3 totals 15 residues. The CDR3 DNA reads TGTGCCAGCACAGGCTTATGTAGTTTCGTGGATACGCAGTATTTT. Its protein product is CASTGLCSFVDTQYF.

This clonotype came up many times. Written as DNA, the CDR3 is TGCAGTGCTAGATTATATAGCGGCAGCTCCTACAATGAGCAGTTCTTC. Protein product: CSARLYSGSSYNEQFF. The V call is TRBV20-1, the J call TRBJ2-1; weak D call: TRBD2 (6 bases). This CDR3 is built from 16 residues. The V gene lost 2 bases and the J gene lost 0 bases, with 14 bases spanning the gap. CDR1 and CDR2 (germline): DFQATT, SNEGSKA (reference sequence).

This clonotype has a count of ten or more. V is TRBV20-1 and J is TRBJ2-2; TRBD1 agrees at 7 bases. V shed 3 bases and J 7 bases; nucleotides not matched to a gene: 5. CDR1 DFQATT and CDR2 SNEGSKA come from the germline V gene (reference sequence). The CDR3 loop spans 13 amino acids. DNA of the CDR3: TGCAGTGCTAGTAAGGGGGCAATCGGGGAGCTGTTTTTT. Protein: CSASKGAIGELFF.

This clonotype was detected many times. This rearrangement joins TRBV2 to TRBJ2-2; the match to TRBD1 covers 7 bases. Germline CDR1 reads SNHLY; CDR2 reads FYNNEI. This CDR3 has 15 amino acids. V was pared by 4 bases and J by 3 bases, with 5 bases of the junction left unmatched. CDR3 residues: CASSAQGTDTGELFF. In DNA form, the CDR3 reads TGTGCCAGCAGTGCCCAGGGGACAGACACCGGGGAGCTGTTTTTT.

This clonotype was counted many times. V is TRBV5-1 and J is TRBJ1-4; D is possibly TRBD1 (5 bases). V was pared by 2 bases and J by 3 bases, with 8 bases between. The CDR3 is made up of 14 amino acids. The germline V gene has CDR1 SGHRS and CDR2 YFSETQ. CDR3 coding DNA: TGCGCCAGCAGCTTCCGGGACCCTAATGAAAAACTGTTTTTT. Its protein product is CASSFRDPNEKLFF.

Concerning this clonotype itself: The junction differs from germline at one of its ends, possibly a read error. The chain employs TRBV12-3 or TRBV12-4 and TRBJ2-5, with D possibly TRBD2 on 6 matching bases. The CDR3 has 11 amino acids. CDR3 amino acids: CASSWRETHYF. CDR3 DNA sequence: TGTGCCAGCAGCTGGAGGGAGACCCATTACTTC.

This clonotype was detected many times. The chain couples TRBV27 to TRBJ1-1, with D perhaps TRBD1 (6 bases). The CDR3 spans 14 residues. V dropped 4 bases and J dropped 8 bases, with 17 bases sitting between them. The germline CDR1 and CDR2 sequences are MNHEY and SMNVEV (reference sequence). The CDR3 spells CASSSLLDRPEAFF. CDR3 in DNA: TGTGCCAGCAGTTCCCTCCTCGACAGGCCAGAAGCTTTCTTT.

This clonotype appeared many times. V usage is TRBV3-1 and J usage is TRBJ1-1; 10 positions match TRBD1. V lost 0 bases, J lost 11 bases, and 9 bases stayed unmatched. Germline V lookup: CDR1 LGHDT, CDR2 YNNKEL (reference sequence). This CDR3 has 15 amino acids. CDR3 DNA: TGTGCCAGCAGCCAAGATGGGACAGGGGTTTTATGGGCTTTCTTT. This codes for CASSQDGTGVLWAFF. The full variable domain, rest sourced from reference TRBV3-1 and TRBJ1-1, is DTAVSQTPKYLVTQMGNDKSIKCEQNLGHDTMYWYKQDSKKFLKIMFSYNNKELIINETVPNRFSPKSPDKAHLNLHINSLELGDSAVYFCASSQDGTGVLWAFFGQGTRLTVV.

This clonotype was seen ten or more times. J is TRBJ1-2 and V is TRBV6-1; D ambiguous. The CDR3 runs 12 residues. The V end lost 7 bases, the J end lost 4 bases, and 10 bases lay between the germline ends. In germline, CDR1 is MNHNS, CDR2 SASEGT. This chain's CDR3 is CASKDGPYGYTF. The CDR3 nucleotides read TGTGCCAGCAAAGACGGCCCCTATGGCTACACCTTC.

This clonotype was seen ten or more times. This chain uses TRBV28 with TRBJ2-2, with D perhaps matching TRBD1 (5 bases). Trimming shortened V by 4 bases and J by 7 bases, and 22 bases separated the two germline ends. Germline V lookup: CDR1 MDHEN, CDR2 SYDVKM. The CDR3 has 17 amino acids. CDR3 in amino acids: CASSYPQDIPLGGELFF. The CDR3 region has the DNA TGTGCCAGCAGTTACCCTCAGGACATTCCCTTGGGCGGGGAGCTGTTTTTT. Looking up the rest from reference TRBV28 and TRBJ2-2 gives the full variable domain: DVKVTQSSRYLVKRTGEKVFLECVQDMDHENMFWYRQDPGLGLRLIYFSYDVKMKEKGDIPEGYSVSREKKERFSLILESASTNQTSMYLCASSYPQDIPLGGELFFGEGSRLTVL.